A single sample gave rise to the 19 T cell receptor beta chains below, sequenced in a study of identical twins. TCRdb used MiXCR to reprocess the 5' RACE reads, holding one entry per CDR3 protein. Here the sample spans some 590,000 distinct CDR3 sequences, more than 9% being singletons. These records were also assigned to another study, of yellow fever vaccine responses in identical twins.

Sequencing input: PBMCs. The receptors come from a woman in her late teens or twenties in good health.

V usage is TRBV20-1 and J usage is TRBJ1-1; D unclear. Trimming removed 4 bases at V and 5 bases at J, with 14 bases between. Germline V CDR1 and CDR2: DFQATT, SNEGSKA (reference sequence). CDR3 length: 13 amino acids. The CDR3 DNA is TGCAGTGCTACCCGGGCCCTGAGGACTGAAGCTTTCTTT. It translates to CSATRALRTEAFF.

The chain couples TRBV15 to TRBJ2-1, with D tentatively TRBD2 (6 bases). CDR1 is LNHNV, CDR2 YYDKDF, per germline (reference sequence). The CDR3 sequence is 14 residues long. Deletions cut 1 base from V and 6 bases from J, with 10 bases between. In DNA form, the CDR3 reads TGTGCCACCAGCAGAGCTGGACTACCCAATGAGCAGTTCTTC. It translates to CATSRAGLPNEQFF.

This chain links TRBV15 with TRBJ2-4; D is uncertain. The CDR3 sequence is 12 residues long. Germline CDR1 reads LNHNV; CDR2 reads YYDKDF (reference sequence). Between the trimmed V and J ends, which lost 8 bases and 2 bases, there was a span of 7 bases. CDR3 sequence: CATLSPKNIQYF. The CDR3 region has the DNA TGTGCCACCCTTAGCCCCAAAAACATTCAGTACTTC.

The chain carries TRBV4-2 and TRBJ2-7, with 11 bases that match TRBD2. This CDR3 contains 22 residues. The J segment lost 4 bases and the V segment lost 0 bases, leaving 23 bases of the junction unmatched. Germline lookup yields CDR1 LGHNA and CDR2 YNFKEQ. The CDR3 nucleotides are TGTGCCAGCAGCCAAGATGGGGTCTTAGCGGGGGGGCGAGAATTCTTGGGATACGAGCAGTACTTC. It codes for CASSQDGVLAGGREFLGYEQYF.

The CDR3 nucleotides read TGTGCCAGCAGCGACATTCGGGGGGGAACCTACGAGCAGTACTTC. Translation gives CASSDIRGGTYEQYF. The V call is TRBV7-2, the J call TRBJ2-7; 8 bases align to TRBD2. After removal of 5 bases from V and 2 bases from J, the junction contained 8 bases not matched to a gene. This CDR3 contains 15 residues. CDR1 is SGHTA, CDR2 FQGNSA, per germline.

This clonotype was detected many times. The chain employs TRBV7-9 and TRBJ2-2, with TRBD2 matching 9 bases. J was trimmed by 4 bases and V by 4 bases; bases with no gene match: 7. This CDR3 is built from 16 residues. Germline values: CDR1 SEHNR, CDR2 FQNEAQ (reference sequence). CDR3 sequence (DNA): TGTGCCAGCAGCTCCCTCGGACTAGCGAGCACCGGGGAGCTGTTTTTT. It encodes CASSSLGLASTGELFF.

The chain carries TRBV19 and TRBJ2-2; 13 nucleotides agree with TRBD2. The V and J ends lost 6 bases and 4 bases, in that order; junction bases with no gene match: 2. The CDR3 has 15 amino acids. Per germline, CDR1 LNHDA and CDR2 SQIVND (reference sequence). The CDR3 region is CASRTSGGPTGELFF. The CDR3 DNA is TGTGCCAGTAGGACTAGCGGGGGGCCCACCGGGGAGCTGTTTTTT.

The rearrangement links TRBV3-1 to TRBJ2-1, with 7 positions matching TRBD1. J was trimmed by 5 bases and V by 2 bases; bases with no gene match: 6. Germline V gene sequence: CDR1 LGHDT, CDR2 YNNKEL (reference sequence). This CDR3 has 15 amino acids. As DNA, the CDR3 is TGTGCCAGCAGCCAATATCGGACAGGAAACAATGAGCAGTTCTTC. Protein: CASSQYRTGNNEQFF.

This clonotype has only a few counts. The chain is built from TRBV30 and TRBJ2-7, with 7 bases fitting TRBD2. With V trimmed by 8 bases and J by 7 bases, 14 bases remained unmatched. The CDR3 length is 13 residues. Germline V CDR1 and CDR2: GTSNPN, SVGIG (reference sequence). The CDR3 DNA is TGTGCCCAAGGATTTGATTTCGGGGGGGAGCAGTACTTC. Amino acids: CAQGFDFGGEQYF.

This clonotype was found many times. The V and J genes are TRBV20-1 and TRBJ2-7; D gene unclear. Germline-derived CDR1 and CDR2 are DFQATT and SNEGSKA (reference sequence). Trimming pared 3 bases from V and 0 bases from J, leaving 12 bases between. This CDR3 spans 14 amino acids. DNA for the CDR3: TGCAGTGCTAGTGGGCAGATCTTCTCCTACGAGCAGTACTTC. Protein sequence: CSASGQIFSYEQYF.

This rearrangement joins TRBV7-8 to TRBJ2-5; 14 bases map to TRBD2. J lost 0 bases, V lost 5 bases, and 8 bases had no gene match. The CDR3 covers 18 residues. Looked up from germline, CDR1 is SGHVS and CDR2 is FQNEAQ. DNA for the CDR3: TGTGCCAGCAGCACCCGACTAGCGGGGGGGTACTACCAAGAGACCCAGTACTTC. This sequence encodes CASSTRLAGGYYQETQYF.

The table lists this clonotype with a count of one. The chain has TRBV5-6 and TRBJ2-1; 7 bases align to TRBD1. Trimming removed 3 bases from V and 6 bases from J; junction bases left unmatched: 3. The germline CDR1 and CDR2 sequences are SGHDT and YYEEEE. This CDR3 is built from 13 residues. Here the CDR3 reads CASSSTGINEQFF. CDR3 nucleotide sequence: TGTGCCAGCAGCTCGACAGGGATCAATGAGCAGTTCTTC.

The chain uses TRBV20-1 and TRBJ2-5; D gene ambiguous. V lost 0 bases, J lost 5 bases, and 10 bases lay in between. The CDR3 consists of 13 residues. Germline lookup yields CDR1 DFQATT and CDR2 SNEGSKA (reference sequence). CDR3 sequence: CSARDSGTETQYF. The CDR3 nucleotides read TGCAGTGCTAGAGATTCAGGAACGGAGACCCAGTACTTC.

V and J are TRBV6-5 and TRBJ2-1; 11 positions match TRBD2. Germline-derived CDR1 and CDR2 are MNHEY and SVGAGI. The CDR3 runs 15 residues. The V and J ends lost 4 bases and 5 bases, in that order; junction bases with no gene match: 4. For the CDR3, the DNA is TGTGCCAGCAGTTCTAGCGGGGGGACCCACAATGAGCAGTTCTTC. Amino acid sequence: CASSSSGGTHNEQFF.

This clonotype was counted a few times. V gene TRBV12-3 or TRBV12-4 combines with J gene TRBJ2-3, with TRBD2 matching 9 bases. After removal of 6 bases from V and 3 bases from J, the junction contained 10 bases not matched to a gene. This CDR3 comprises 16 residues. CDR3 DNA sequence: TGTGCCAGCAGGAGAGCGGGAGGTGGGGCAACAGATACGCAGTATTTT. Protein sequence: CASRRAGGGATDTQYF.

The rearrangement links TRBV29-1 to TRBJ2-2; possible D gene TRBD1, 6 bases. V lost 3 bases, J lost 6 bases, and 11 bases lay in between. CDR3 length: 13 residues. From germline, CDR1 is SQVTM and CDR2 ANQGSEA. CDR3 sequence reads: CSVEWTAAGELFF. CDR3 DNA: TGCAGCGTTGAGTGGACAGCCGCCGGGGAGCTGTTTTTT.

This clonotype was counted many times. The rearrangement joins TRBV5-1 to TRBJ2-1, with 11 bases lining up with TRBD2. V shed 6 bases and J 5 bases; nucleotides not matched to a gene: 7. CDR3 length: 15 residues. The germline V gene encodes CDR1 SGHRS and CDR2 YFSETQ. The CDR3 DNA reads as TGCGCCAGCACCCAACTAGCGGGGGCGGACAATGAGCAGTTCTTC. This codes for CASTQLAGADNEQFF.

This clonotype came up many times. DNA for the CDR3: TGTGCCAGCAGCCAAGATCCGAGAGCGGGAGCTATATATGAGCAGTTCTTC. Protein product: CASSQDPRAGAIYEQFF. This chain connects TRBV3-1 to TRBJ2-1; 8 nucleotides match TRBD2. This CDR3 is built from 17 residues. J lost 8 bases, V lost 0 bases, and 12 bases had no gene match. Germline CDR1 and CDR2: LGHDT and YNNKEL (reference sequence).

The rearrangement links TRBV23-1 to TRBJ1-5; 9 bases line up with TRBD1. TRBV23-1 is labeled an ORF, and its function is uncertain. The V segment lost 2 bases and the J segment 0 bases; nucleotides outside the gene matches: 5. The CDR3 length is 17 residues. CDR3 sequence: CASSQRQGVHSNQPQHF. The DNA for the CDR3 is TGCGCCAGCAGTCAACGACAGGGGGTCCATAGCAATCAGCCCCAGCATTTT.